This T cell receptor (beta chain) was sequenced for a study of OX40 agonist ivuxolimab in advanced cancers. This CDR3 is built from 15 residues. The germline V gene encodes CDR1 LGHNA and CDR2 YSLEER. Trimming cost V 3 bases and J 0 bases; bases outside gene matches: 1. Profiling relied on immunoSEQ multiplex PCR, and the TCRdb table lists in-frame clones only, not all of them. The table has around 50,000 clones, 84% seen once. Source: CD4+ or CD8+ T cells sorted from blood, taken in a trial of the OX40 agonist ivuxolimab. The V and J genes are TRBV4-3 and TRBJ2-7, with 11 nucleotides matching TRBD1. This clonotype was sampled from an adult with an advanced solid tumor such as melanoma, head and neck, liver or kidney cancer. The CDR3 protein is CASSQGQGVSYEQYF. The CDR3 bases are TGCGCCAGCAGCCAGGGACAGGGGGTCTCCTACGAGCAGTACTTC.